Following are 19 T cell receptor beta chains from one sample sequenced in a study of Ad26.COV2.S vaccination and SARS-CoV-2 variants. The table came from immunoSEQ multiplex PCR; TCRdb's copy has only in-frame clones and leaves some out. This table holds approximately 410,000 clones, roughly 90% found once. As for treatment: about 20 received Ad26.COV2.S at low or high dose, single or two shots; a few received placebo; per-sample allocation not given. Samples were taken on day 63 after the first vaccine or placebo injection. The sequenced sample was peripheral blood, obtained in a trial of Ad26.COV2.S vaccine versus placebo. The origin of the receptors is a person aged 18-65 years who received the Ad26.COV2.S COVID-19 vaccine or a placebo.

V and J are TRBV6-5 and TRBJ2-3; the D is unclear. CDR3 length: 13 residues. The V end was cut by 2 bases, the J end by 3 bases, with 6 bases between. Germline assignment: CDR1 MNHEY and CDR2 SVGAGI. CDR3 bases: TGTGCCAGCAGTTACAGGGTAACAGATACGCAGTATTTT. It translates to CASSYRVTDTQYF.

CDR3 DNA sequence: TGTGCCAGCAGCTTAGCAACAGGGGAGGCGGTTCAGCCCCAGCATTTT. Its translation is CASSLATGEAVQPQHF. The chain has TRBV7-8 and TRBJ1-5, with 7 bases lining up with TRBD1. CDR1 is SGHVS and CDR2 is FQNEAQ in the germline V gene. V was clipped by 0 bases and J by 6 bases; unmatched bases: 8. The CDR3 has 16 residues.

This chain joins TRBV5-8 and TRBJ1-6, with 8 positions matching TRBD1. V shed 6 bases, J shed 1 base, and the junction held 3 bases outside the gene matches. The CDR3 spans 15 residues. Germline CDR1 reads SGHTS; CDR2 reads YDEGEE. DNA of the CDR3: TGTGCCAGCAACACAGGGGGTTCCTATAATTCACCCCTCCACTTT. It specifies CASNTGGSYNSPLHF.

The chain employs TRBV4-3 and TRBJ2-6; no clear D gene. This CDR3 has 13 residues. Germline loops: CDR1 LGHNA, CDR2 YSLEER. Between the trimmed V and J ends, which lost 6 bases and 2 bases, there was a span of 5 bases. This chain's CDR3 is CASSSTGANVLTF. In DNA form, the CDR3 reads TGCGCCAGCAGTTCTACTGGGGCCAACGTCCTGACTTTC.

The rearrangement joins TRBV5-1 to TRBJ2-7; 11 bases are shared with TRBD1. With 4 bases clipped from V and 4 bases from J, the junction kept 7 bases outside the gene matches. In germline, CDR1 is SGHRS, CDR2 YFSETQ. The CDR3 loop spans 15 amino acids. DNA for the CDR3: TGCGCCAGCAGCCGGGTCGGGACAGGGGGATACGAGCAGTACTTC. Its protein is CASSRVGTGGYEQYF.

The chain links TRBV19 to TRBJ2-6; unclear D gene. CDR3 size: 15 residues. Trimming took off 3 bases at V and 0 bases at J, with 6 bases between the two ends. Germline loops: CDR1 LNHDA, CDR2 SQIVND (reference sequence). CDR3: CASSIGVSGANVLTF. DNA of the CDR3: TGTGCCAGTAGTATCGGAGTCTCTGGGGCCAACGTCCTGACTTTC. The variable domain in full, with the rest retrieved from reference TRBV19 and TRBJ2-6, is DGGITQSPKYLFRKEGQNVTLSCEQNLNHDAMYWYRQDPGQGLRLIYYSQIVNDFQKGDIAEGYSVSREKKESFPLTVTSAQKNPTAFYLCASSIGVSGANVLTFGAGSRLTVL.

The chain has TRBV9 and TRBJ2-5; TRBD1 is a possible D gene (5 bases). This CDR3 comprises 14 residues. Germline values: CDR1 SGDLS, CDR2 YYNGEE. V shed 0 bases and J shed 4 bases, with 10 bases lying between them. CDR3 DNA sequence: TGTGCCAGCAGCGTAGAAGGGGTAGGAGAGACCCAGTACTTC. Its protein is CASSVEGVGETQYF.

The J gene is TRBJ1-2, the V gene TRBV7-3; TRBD1 might be the D (6 bases). In germline, CDR1 is SGHTA, CDR2 FQGTGA. Trimming took 5 bases from V and 4 from J, leaving 20 bases between them. This CDR3 spans 16 amino acids. The DNA for the CDR3 is TGTGCCAGCAGCCCCGGGGGAACAGGGCCCGGCTATGGCTACACCTTC. It is translated as CASSPGGTGPGYGYTF.

As DNA, the CDR3 is TGTGCCAGCAGGAGCTCCTACGAGCAGTACTTC. Translated: CASRSSYEQYF. The genes are TRBV6-5 and TRBJ2-7; D is unresolved. The germline CDR1 and CDR2 sequences are MNHEY and SVGAGI. V was trimmed by 6 bases and J by 0 bases, leaving 3 bases between them. The CDR3 runs to 11 residues.

Concerning this clone: Other nucleotide sequences from this sample produce the same CDR3. V gene TRBV7-3 combines with J gene TRBJ2-3, with TRBD2 as a possible D gene (5 bases). Trimming left V 0 bases short and J 5 bases short, with 6 bases between. The CDR3 totals 13 residues. Germline V lookup: CDR1 SGHTA, CDR2 FQGTGA. The CDR3 sequence is CASSLTREDTQYF. As DNA, the CDR3 is TGTGCCAGCAGCTTAACTCGGGAAGATACGCAGTATTTT. Based on the CDR3 plus reference TRBV7-3 and TRBJ2-3, the full variable domain is GAGVSQTPSNKVTEKGKYVELRCDPISGHTALYWYRQSLGQGPEFLIYFQGTGAADDSGLPNDRFFAVRPEGSVSTLKIQRTERGDSAVYLCASSLTREDTQYFGPGTRLTVL.

J is TRBJ2-4 and V is TRBV10-3, with a possible D match to TRBD1 (6 bases). The CDR3 totals 15 residues. V lost 3 bases and J 5 bases, leaving 14 bases between the germline ends. Germline V gives CDR1 ENHRY, CDR2 SYGVKD. The CDR3 DNA follows: TGTGCCATCAGTGATTACGGACAGCACCAAAACATTCAGTACTTC. As protein: CAISDYGQHQNIQYF.

This clone is a singleton in its sample. The V call is TRBV19, the J call TRBJ1-5; D not certain. CDR1 and CDR2 from the germline V gene are LNHDA and SQIVND (reference sequence). The length of the CDR3 is 16 residues. V lost 3 bases to trimming and J lost 0 bases, with 12 bases between them. This chain's CDR3 is CASSIRQSYSNQPQHF. The CDR3, as DNA: TGTGCCAGTAGTATCCGTCAGTCTTATAGCAATCAGCCCCAGCATTTT.

The J gene is TRBJ2-3, the V gene TRBV3-1 (or the pseudogene TRBV3-2); 14 positions match TRBD2. J was trimmed by 0 bases and V by 3 bases; bases with no gene match: 20. The CDR3 length is 23 residues. Germline CDR1 reads LGHDT; CDR2 reads YNNKEL (reference sequence). DNA of the CDR3: TGTGCCAGCAGCCAGATACCCGGTGGGCTCGGACTAGCGGGGGGAGCTAGCACAGATACGCAGTATTTT. Protein: CASSQIPGGLGLAGGASTDTQYF.

The table lists this clone with a count of one. The V call is TRBV11-2, the J call TRBJ2-5; 9 bases match TRBD2. The CDR3 has 17 amino acids. Looked up from germline, CDR1 is SGHAT and CDR2 is FQNNGV. The trim removed 2 bases at V and 9 bases at J, leaving 16 bases unmatched. The CDR3 nucleotides are TGTGCCAGCAGCTTAAGGTCGGCGCTAGCGGGACTAGATCCCCAGTACTTC. Its translation: CASSLRSALAGLDPQYF.

CDR3 amino acids: CASSLAITDTQYF. The CDR3 coding sequence is TGTGCCAGCAGTTTAGCTATTACAGATACGCAGTATTTT. V and J are TRBV27 and TRBJ2-3; D gene uncertain. This CDR3 contains 13 residues. The germline gives CDR1 MNHEY, CDR2 SMNVEV (reference sequence). V was cut by 2 bases and J by 3 bases, with 6 bases left in between.

V is TRBV18 and J is TRBJ2-5, with TRBD1 as a possible D gene (6 bases). The CDR3 spans 14 residues. Germline CDR1 is KGHSH and CDR2 is LQKENI. V was shortened by 4 bases and J by 0 bases, with 9 bases between the two germline ends. The DNA for the CDR3 is TGTGCCAGCTCACTTACAGGGTACCAAGAGACCCAGTACTTC. It encodes CASSLTGYQETQYF.

The sample holds one count of this clone. The rearrangement joins TRBV9 to TRBJ2-3; 8 bases are shared with TRBD2. V lost 1 base to trimming and J lost 4 bases; unmatched junction nucleotides: 11. CDR1 is SGDLS and CDR2 is YYNGEE in the germline V gene. The CDR3 is made up of 17 amino acids. The CDR3 DNA is TGTGCCAGCAGCGTAAATTTAGGACTAGCTTCACCAGATACGCAGTATTTT. This codes for CASSVNLGLASPDTQYF.

This clone appeared once. The V gene is TRBV27, the J gene TRBJ2-7; D is possibly TRBD2 (6 bases). Germline V CDR1 and CDR2: MNHEY, SMNVEV (reference sequence). V was clipped by 6 bases and J by 5 bases, with 17 bases between them. This CDR3 region has 14 residues. CDR3 nucleotides: TGTGCCAGCAGGTGGTGGGGGGAAACGGACGAGCAGTACTTC. Its protein is CASRWWGETDEQYF.

The chain is built from TRBV19 and TRBJ1-1, with D possibly TRBD1 on 6 matching bases. CDR1 and CDR2 from the germline V gene are LNHDA and SQIVND (reference sequence). The CDR3 contains 14 residues. V lost 5 bases and J lost 3, with 13 bases in between. For the CDR3, the DNA is TGTGCCAGTAGTTCACAGGGAGGGGACACTGAAGCTTTCTTT. This sequence encodes CASSSQGGDTEAFF.